What follows are 2 T cell receptor beta chains derived from one specimen sequenced in a study of T-cell reconstitution after alpha-beta-depleted transplantation in children. This sample's TCRbeta library carried unique molecular identifier barcodes. TCRdb processed the PCR reads anew with MiXCR; each CDR3 protein has one entry. The sample includes approximately 150,000 distinct CDR3 sequences, roughly 8.8% of them seen just once. This sample comprised PBMCs, mostly from graft donor cells, obtained 180 days after TCRalphabeta/CD19-depleted stem cell transplant. These receptors all stem from a female patient under 10 years old who had a stem cell transplant for congenital amegakaryocytic thrombocytopenia, so the T cells may come from the graft donor.

This clonotype came up many times. This chain joins TRBV2 and TRBJ2-7, with D tentatively TRBD2 (6 bases). The length of the CDR3 is 14 residues. The V end lost 3 bases, the J end lost 5 bases, and 14 bases lay between the germline ends. Germline-derived CDR1 and CDR2 are SNHLY and FYNNEI. Here the CDR3 reads CASSDPALANEQYF. The CDR3 region has the DNA TGTGCCAGCAGTGACCCCGCACTAGCAAACGAGCAGTACTTC.

This clonotype was seen at least ten times. The J gene is TRBJ2-4, the V gene TRBV20-1, with D possibly being TRBD1 (5 bases). V gave up 2 bases and J gave up 6 bases, with 8 bases separating them. This CDR3 spans 12 amino acids. Germline assignment: CDR1 DFQATT and CDR2 SNEGSKA (reference sequence). The CDR3 DNA sequence: TGCAGTGCTAGAACAACAGGAAACATTCAGTACTTC. Translated, it gives CSARTTGNIQYF.